The 23 T cell receptor beta chains given below trace back to one sample, sequenced in a study of T cells in Graves' hyperthyroidism and ophthalmopathy. Researchers amplified the TCR beta CDR3 regions from RNA transcripts. A set of HTBI primers served as the primers for a first-round RT-PCR of the TCR CDR3. TCRdb passed the multiplex PCR reads through MiXCR, listing each CDR3 protein once. The data contain around 530,000 distinct CDR3 sequences, 17% of them singletons. Input material: blood. The receptors stem from a woman aged 18 to 35 with Graves' ophthalmopathy.

The genes are TRBV28 and TRBJ2-6; D is undetermined. CDR1 and CDR2 (germline): MDHEN, SYDVKM. This CDR3 spans 17 amino acids. Between the trimmed V and J ends, which lost 6 bases and 0 bases, there was a span of 15 bases. The CDR3 bases are TGTGCCAGCAGCCCAAGAGACGCGCTCTCTGGGGCCAACGTCCTGACTTTC. This gives the protein CASSPRDALSGANVLTF.

In this sample, this clonotype turned up once. The junction shows a germline mismatch at one end, possibly a read error. The chain couples TRBV7-3 to TRBJ1-1; D might be TRBD1 (6 bases). Germline V gene sequence: CDR1 SGHTA, CDR2 FQGTGA. CDR3 length: 12 residues. The CDR3: CASSSEQGEASF. The CDR3 coding sequence is TGTGCCAGCAGCTCGGAACAGGGTGAAGCTTCCTTT.

The CDR3 DNA follows: TGTGCCAGCAGCACCAGGGACCTCTATGGCTACACCTTC. Amino acids: CASSTRDLYGYTF. V is TRBV7-2 and J is TRBJ1-2, with D possibly being TRBD1 (5 bases). The germline gives CDR1 SGHTA, CDR2 FQGNSA. V was trimmed by 5 bases and J by 4 bases, leaving 11 bases between them. The CDR3 length is 13 residues.

The chain joins TRBV6-5 to TRBJ1-2; D unresolved. The CDR3 contains 15 residues. The germline CDR1 and CDR2 sequences are MNHEY and SVGAGI. The V gene lost 0 bases and the J gene lost 0 bases, with 8 bases spanning the gap. CDR3 loop: CASSYSPGANYGYTF. DNA for the CDR3: TGTGCCAGCAGTTACTCGCCCGGGGCTAACTATGGCTACACCTTC.

About this clonotype: This may be a read error, as it is one base from a much larger clone. This chain connects TRBV20-1 to TRBJ1-2, with 8 nucleotides matching TRBD1. The V gene end was trimmed by 5 bases and the J gene end by 9 bases; junction bases not matched to a gene: 2. The length of the CDR3 is 10 residues. The V gene's germline CDR1 is DFQATT and CDR2 SNEGSKA (reference sequence). CDR3 residues: CSAGDRSYTF. Written as DNA, the CDR3 is TGCAGTGCTGGGGACAGGAGCTACACCTTC.

This clonotype was observed a handful of times. Here the CDR3 reads CASSWAAGTEAFF. The CDR3 DNA reads TGTGCCAGCAGTTGGGCGGCCGGCACTGAAGCTTTCTTT. This rearrangement joins TRBV6-1 to TRBJ1-1; no clear D gene. The V and J ends lost 5 bases and 4 bases respectively, with 11 bases between them. Per germline, CDR1 MNHNS and CDR2 SASEGT. CDR3 size: 13 residues.

The rearrangement joins TRBV3-2 to TRBJ2-1; TRBD2 is the table's D call and was not checked against the DNA. TRBV3-2 is marked as a pseudogene. The CDR3 has 16 amino acids. CDR3 nucleotides: TGTGCCAGCAGCCCGCCCGGGACTAGTGGATTGGATGAGCAGTTCTTC. It specifies CASSPPGTSGLDEQFF.

This chain joins TRBV19 and TRBJ2-7; D is unclear. Germline assignment: CDR1 LNHDA and CDR2 SQIVND (reference sequence). The CDR3 consists of 14 residues. Trimming removed 3 bases from V and 2 bases from J, with 11 bases in between. The CDR3 region has the DNA TGTGCCAGTAGTATCATTGGAACTACCTACGAGCAGTACTTC. Amino acids: CASSIIGTTYEQYF.

This clonotype was seen at least ten times. V and J are TRBV28 and TRBJ2-5; 14 bases map to TRBD2. Germline V gene sequence: CDR1 MDHEN, CDR2 SYDVKM. The ends lost 5 bases at V and 4 bases at J; junction bases unmatched: 18. The CDR3 contains 20 residues. CDR3 amino acids: CASSPSRPSTSGGAVETQYF. CDR3 DNA sequence: TGTGCCAGCAGTCCATCTAGGCCCTCGACTAGCGGGGGGGCGGTAGAGACCCAGTACTTC. Together with reference TRBV28 and TRBJ2-5, the CDR3 gives the full variable domain: DVKVTQSSRYLVKRTGEKVFLECVQDMDHENMFWYRQDPGLGLRLIYFSYDVKMKEKGDIPEGYSVSREKKERFSLILESASTNQTSMYLCASSPSRPSTSGGAVETQYFGPGTRLLVL.

In this sample, this clonotype turned up a few times. The rearrangement links TRBV6-1 to TRBJ2-5, with 8 nucleotides matching TRBD1. Germline CDR1 MNHNS, CDR2 SASEGT. V gave up 5 bases and J gave up 1 base; unmatched junction bases: 6. The CDR3 extends over 15 amino acids. The CDR3 coding sequence is TGTGCCAGCAGTTCCGCCGGGACAGGCCAAGAGACCCAGTACTTC. Protein product: CASSSAGTGQETQYF.

The V and J genes are TRBV20-1 and TRBJ2-1, with 9 nucleotides matching TRBD2. The germline gives CDR1 DFQATT, CDR2 SNEGSKA (reference sequence). This CDR3 region has 14 residues. The V gene end was trimmed by 8 bases and the J gene end by 4 bases; junction bases not matched to a gene: 9. The CDR3 DNA reads as TGCAGTACGCATCTAGCGGGGTCGTACAATGAGCAGTTCTTC. It specifies CSTHLAGSYNEQFF.

The chain recombines TRBV3-1 with TRBJ2-2; D may be TRBD2 (5 bases). This CDR3 comprises 15 residues. Trimming removed 2 bases at V and 5 bases at J, with 12 bases between. In germline, CDR1 is LGHDT, CDR2 YNNKEL (reference sequence). The CDR3 sequence is CASSQFAGNTGELFF. For the CDR3, the DNA is TGTGCCAGCAGCCAATTTGCCGGGAATACCGGGGAGCTGTTTTTT. The variable domain in full, with the rest retrieved from reference TRBV3-1 and TRBJ2-2, is DTAVSQTPKYLVTQMGNDKSIKCEQNLGHDTMYWYKQDSKKFLKIMFSYNNKELIINETVPNRFSPKSPDKAHLNLHINSLELGDSAVYFCASSQFAGNTGELFFGEGSRLTVL.

V gene TRBV29-1 combines with J gene TRBJ2-2, with D possibly TRBD1 on 6 matching bases. Deletions cut 4 bases from V and 4 bases from J, with 13 bases between. CDR3 size: 14 residues. The germline V gene encodes CDR1 SQVTM and CDR2 ANQGSEA. In DNA, the CDR3 is TGCAGCGTTGGGGCAGGGGCCACCACCGGGGAGCTGTTTTTT. Amino acid sequence: CSVGAGATTGELFF.

This clonotype was detected ten times or more. The chain employs TRBV28 and TRBJ1-1, with D uncertain. CDR3 length: 11 amino acids. Germline V gene data show CDR1 as MDHEN and CDR2 as SYDVKM. Trimming shortened V by 6 bases and J by 4 bases, and 6 bases separated the two germline ends. CDR3 nucleotides: TGTGCCAGCAGCTCCCTCACTGAAGCTTTCTTT. Its protein product is CASSSLTEAFF.

This chain joins TRBV15 and TRBJ2-5; D gene uncertain. Germline V gene lookup returns CDR1 LNHNV and CDR2 YYDKDF (reference sequence). The CDR3 spans 15 residues. Trimming took off 4 bases at V and 0 bases at J, with 12 bases between the two ends. The CDR3 is CATSNRLGNQETQYF. CDR3 sequence (DNA): TGTGCCACCAGCAACCGGTTGGGCAACCAAGAGACCCAGTACTTC. Combining the CDR3 with reference TRBV15 and TRBJ2-5 gives the whole variable domain DAMVIQNPRYQVTQFGKPVTLSCSQTLNHNVMYWYQQKSSQAPKLLFHYYDKDFNNEADTPDNFQSRRPNTSFCFLDIRSPGLGDTAMYLCATSNRLGNQETQYFGPGTRLLVL.

This clonotype came up many times. This sequence joins TRBV6-1 and TRBJ2-2; D is unclear. V was shortened by 5 bases and J by 4 bases, with 8 bases between the two germline ends. The CDR3 consists of 13 residues. Germline CDR1 reads MNHNS; CDR2 reads SASEGT. CDR3 nucleotides: TGTGCCAGCAGTCAAGACCGCACCGGGGAGCTGTTTTTT. Its protein product is CASSQDRTGELFF.

The chain links TRBV7-2 to TRBJ2-1; 8 bases line up with TRBD2. This CDR3 spans 14 amino acids. Germline loops: CDR1 SGHTA, CDR2 FQGNSA. V shed 7 bases and J 4 bases; nucleotides not matched to a gene: 6. The CDR3 coding sequence is TGTGCCAGCACCCCGGGACTAGAGTACAATGAGCAGTTCTTC. Protein product: CASTPGLEYNEQFF.

This clonotype was observed at least ten times. J is TRBJ2-7 and V is TRBV6-1, with D possibly TRBD2 on 7 matching bases. CDR1 is MNHNS, CDR2 SASEGT, per germline. V was shortened by 5 bases and J by 2 bases, with 25 bases between the two germline ends. The CDR3 runs to 18 residues. The CDR3 DNA sequence: TGTGCCAGCAGTCTCGACGCGCGAGAAGGGAGGGGGGCCTACGAGCAGTACTTC. Translated, it gives CASSLDAREGRGAYEQYF.

The genes are TRBV6-2 or TRBV6-3 and TRBJ1-6, with 9 bases that match TRBD1. J lost 7 bases, V lost 2 bases, and 3 bases had no gene match. CDR3 size: 15 residues. Looked up from germline, CDR1 is MNHEY and CDR2 is SVGEGT. CDR3 region: CASSYTGTGNSPLHF. The CDR3, as DNA: TGTGCCAGCAGTTACACCGGGACAGGGAATTCACCCCTCCACTTT.

This clonotype occurred many times. This chain uses TRBV5-1 with TRBJ2-7; the D gene is possibly TRBD2 (6 bases). The CDR3 is 14 residues long. The V gene lost 5 bases and the J gene lost 7 bases, with 19 bases spanning the gap. The germline V gene has CDR1 SGHRS and CDR2 YFSETQ. CDR3 loop: CASRTGTSPLEQYF. The CDR3 DNA follows: TGCGCCAGCAGAACCGGGACTTCCCCCTTAGAGCAGTACTTC.

This clonotype was counted at least ten times. The rearrangement joins TRBV7-2 to TRBJ2-2; D is perhaps TRBD1 (6 bases). Germline V lookup: CDR1 SGHTA, CDR2 FQGNSA. With 3 bases removed from V and 4 bases from J, the gap between germline ends came to 12 bases. This CDR3 spans 15 amino acids. The CDR3 reads CASSLWQGSTGELFF. The CDR3, as DNA: TGTGCCAGCAGCTTGTGGCAGGGGAGCACCGGGGAGCTGTTTTTT.

The chain carries TRBV9 and TRBJ2-7; no firm D call. The CDR3 spans 15 residues. The V gene's germline CDR1 is SGDLS and CDR2 YYNGEE. Trimming took 0 bases from V and 0 from J, leaving 10 bases between them. In nucleotides, the CDR3 is TGTGCCAGCAGCGTAGGACGTTATAGCTCCTACGAGCAGTACTTC. Its translation: CASSVGRYSSYEQYF. Complete variable domain (other parts from reference TRBV9 and TRBJ2-7): DSGVTQTPKHLITATGQRVTLRCSPRSGDLSVYWYQQSLDQGLQFLIQYYNGEERAKGNILERFSAQQFPDLHSELNLSSLELGDSALYFCASSVGRYSSYEQYFGPGTRLTVT.

The chain couples TRBV7-9 to TRBJ2-1; D gene ambiguous. There are 15 residues in the CDR3. Deletions cut 5 bases from V and 2 bases from J, with 13 bases between. Germline loops: CDR1 SEHNR, CDR2 FQNEAQ (reference sequence). The CDR3 is CASSPTMGTYNEQFF. CDR3 coding DNA: TGTGCCAGCAGCCCTACTATGGGCACCTACAATGAGCAGTTCTTC. Together with reference TRBV7-9 and TRBJ2-1, the CDR3 gives the full variable domain: DTGVSQNPRHKITKRGQNVTFRCDPISEHNRLYWYRQTLGQGPEFLTYFQNEAQLEKSRLLSDRFSAERPKGSFSTLEIQRTEQGDSAMYLCASSPTMGTYNEQFFGPGTRLTVL.